This TCR beta chain was profiled in a study of T cells in Graves' hyperthyroidism and ophthalmopathy. Study-level background: Initial diagnosis, before any treatment, was when peripheral blood was collected.

Trimming pared 1 base from V and 12 bases from J, leaving 16 bases between. Looked up from germline, CDR1 is SGHTA and CDR2 is FQGTGA. There are 13 residues in the CDR3. General observations from the study: A model using 13 V-J features told ophthalmopathy apart from stable hyperthyroidism. Appearing also in blood were most of the thyroid clonotypes expanded above 0.001.

The source of the PBMCs was approximately 9.5 ml of fresh peripheral blood. A few counts support this clonotype. The antigen is undetermined. The investigators amplified TCR beta CDR3 regions from RNA transcripts. The TCR CDR3 was amplified in a first-round RT-PCR using the HTBI primer set. Each CDR3 protein is one row after TCRdb ran MiXCR on the multiplex PCR reads. The data show some 500,000 distinct CDR3 sequences, around 24% seen once. The receptor was isolated from a woman aged 30 to 39 with Graves' ophthalmopathy. Sequenced material: blood. The chain employs TRBV7-3 and TRBJ2-7; D ambiguous. The CDR3 here is CASSLKPPEAMYF. Written as DNA, the CDR3 is TGTGCCAGCAGCTTAAAGCCCCCCGAGGCGATGTACTTC. The whole variable domain, filled in from reference TRBV7-3 and TRBJ2-7, reads GAGVSQTPSNKVTEKGKYVELRCDPISGHTALYWYRQSLGQGPEFLIYFQGTGAADDSGLPNDRFFAVRPEGSVSTLKIQRTERGDSAVYLCASSLKPPEAMYFGPGTRLTVT.